Below, 10 T cell receptor beta chains from the same sample are listed, as sequenced in a study of tumor-infiltrating lymphocytes in primary liver carcinoma (dated by TCRdb to 2016 to 2017). Without any cell sorting, total RNA and DNA were extracted together from around 20-30 mg of bulk tissue using the AllPrep DNA/RNA mini kit. Instrument on record: Illumina HiSeq 2500. A constant-region primer and ProtoScript II reverse transcriptase were used to reverse-transcribe TCRbeta-specific cDNA from roughly 0.5 ug total RNA. TCRbeta libraries were built with three nested multiplex PCR rounds, a slightly modified ARM-PCR procedure. Each of the first two PCR rounds ran for approximately 10 cycles using multiplex TRBV1-TRBV30 forward primers together with a Cbeta reverse primer. Clones were called with MiXCR by TCRdb after fastp trimmed the public reads at Q25, and only in-frame beta chains were retained. Rows with one shared CDR3 protein collapse into an entry with the most common genes and DNA. This sample holds over 75,000 distinct CDR3 sequences; around 68% were observed only once. The top ten clonotypes cover 25% to 35% of the sample.

What was sequenced was tumor-adjacent normal liver tissue. All receptors derive from a man between 35 and 55 years old with primary liver carcinoma and hepatitis B virus infection.

With regard to this clonotype: The germline gene is not matched at one end of the junction; a read error may be the cause. This sequence joins TRBV12-3 or TRBV12-4 and TRBJ2-5, with a possible D match to TRBD1 (6 bases). CDR3 length: 15 amino acids. Here the CDR3 DNA reads TGTGTCAGCAGTCCGTCGACAGGCCCCAAAGAGACCCAGTACTTC. Its protein is CVSSPSTGPKETQYF.

V gene TRBV7-9 combines with J gene TRBJ2-7, with D perhaps TRBD2 (6 bases). Trimming left V 8 bases short and J 0 bases short, with 14 bases between. The CDR3 is made up of 14 amino acids. Per the germline V gene, CDR1 is SEHNR and CDR2 is FQNEAQ (reference sequence). The chain's CDR3 is CASGRELNSYEQYF. In DNA, the CDR3 is TGTGCCAGCGGGCGGGAACTAAACTCCTACGAGCAGTACTTC.

The chain joins TRBV7-9 to TRBJ1-5; maybe TRBD1 (5 bases). V lost 0 bases, J lost 3 bases, and 15 bases lay in between. Germline V gene sequence: CDR1 SEHNR, CDR2 FQNEAQ (reference sequence). The CDR3 covers 17 residues. The CDR3 bases are TGTGCCAGCAGCTTAGCGGGAGGGACGACTTTCAATCAGCCCCAGCATTTT. Residues: CASSLAGGTTFNQPQHF.

To note about this clonotype: A read error may explain this, as a much larger clone is one base away. The chain joins TRBV5-4 to TRBJ2-5; tentative D call: TRBD2 (5 bases). Germline-derived CDR1 and CDR2 are SGHNT and YYREEE (reference sequence). The CDR3 length is 10 residues. CDR3 bases: TGTGCCAGCAGCAGGGAGATCCAGTACTTC. Translation: CASSREIQYF.

Regarding this clonotype: The junction and the germline gene differ at one end; a read error may be behind it. The chain employs TRBV29-1 and TRBJ2-1; no clear D gene. The V gene's germline CDR1 is SQVTM and CDR2 ANQGSEA. The length of the CDR3 is 12 residues. CDR3 region: CGVLITYNEQFF. In DNA, the CDR3 is TGCGGCGTTTTGATTACCTACAATGAGCAGTTTTTC.

Worth noting for this clonotype: At one boundary the junction diverges from the germline segment, which might be a read error. The V and J genes are TRBV5-5 and TRBJ2-2; 12 bases are a match to TRBD2. The germline V gene encodes CDR1 SGHKS and CDR2 YYEKEE (reference sequence). This CDR3 contains 18 residues. This CDR3 reads CASSRRLAGDSNTGELFF. The CDR3 DNA sequence: TGTGCCAGCAGCAGGAGACTAGCGGGAGACTCGAACACTGGGGAGCTGTTTTTT.

This clonotype was seen just once. A read error may be the cause here, since a much bigger clone is one base away. The V call is TRBV5-6, the J call TRBJ2-5; D is possibly TRBD2 (6 bases). The germline V gene encodes CDR1 SGHDT and CDR2 YYEEEE. This CDR3 is built from 13 residues. The CDR3: CASNLEGLETQYF. The CDR3 nucleotides read TGTGCCAGCAACTTGGAGGGGTTGGAGACCCAGTACTTC.

This clonotype was seen a handful of times. One junction end disagrees with the germline gene, perhaps due to a read error. This rearrangement joins TRBV11-3 to TRBJ1-1; tentative D call: TRBD1 (6 bases). Per the germline V gene, CDR1 is SGHNT and CDR2 is YENEEA. CDR3 length equals 13 residues. The CDR3 reads CASCLGGGTEAFF. DNA of the CDR3: TGTGCCAGCTGCTTAGGGGGGGGGACTGAAGCTTTCTTT.

This clonotype was seen many times. The V and J genes are TRBV25-1 and TRBJ1-4; tentative D call: TRBD1 (5 bases). Germline CDR1 reads MGHDK; CDR2 reads SYGVNS. With 5 bases removed from V and 6 bases from J, the gap between germline ends came to 16 bases. The CDR3 is 15 amino acids. The CDR3 protein is CASSPGQGRYEKLFF. The CDR3 DNA follows: TGTGCCAGCAGTCCGGGGCAGGGTAGATATGAAAAACTGTTTTTT.

This chain uses TRBV25-1 with TRBJ2-5; 7 nucleotides match TRBD2. Germline CDR1 MGHDK, CDR2 SYGVNS. V gave up 5 bases and J gave up 5 bases; unmatched junction bases: 5. CDR3 length equals 13 residues. CDR3 sequence (DNA): TGTGCCAGCAGTCCATGGGGAGGGGAGACCCAGTACTTC. This encodes CASSPWGGETQYF.